This entry describes one T cell receptor (beta chain). The antigen remains unidentified. The data originate from a study of blood T cells in healthy people across ages. Study findings and constraints: Roughly linear declines in TCR beta diversity per million T cells occurred with age.

The V and J ends lost 5 bases and 0 bases, in that order; junction bases with no gene match: 27. This CDR3 spans 22 amino acids. Germline assignment: CDR1 SGHAT and CDR2 FQNNGV. Combining a sample-barcoded 5' primer with a J-beta primer mix, a second PCR ran for about 7 to 11 cycles. TCRdb called the 5' RACE reads again in MiXCR, with one record for every CDR3 protein. The sample lists roughly 730,000 distinct CDR3 sequences, 56% occurring once. This sequence joins TRBV11-2 and TRBJ1-1; TRBD1 matches at 7 bases. The sample comprised blood. The source is a man aged 40-49 years in good health. The CDR3 nucleotides are TGTGCCAGCAGCCCTAGTCCCCGCGCTCAAAATCAGGGGGACAGTTTGAACACTGAAGCTTTCTTT. Translation: CASSPSPRAQNQGDSLNTEAFF.